The next 2 T cell receptor beta chains were all read from a single sample in a study of T cells after yellow fever vaccination. Via MiXCR, TCRdb re-called the 5' RACE reads, giving one row per CDR3 protein. Among approximately 250,000 distinct CDR3 sequences, roughly 5.6% were seen once, and the ten largest hold 3% to 4%. The sequencing used CD4+ T cells sorted from PBMCs, collected on the day of the yellow fever booster vaccination. These receptor sequences come from a man younger than 35 who received the YFV17D yellow fever vaccine.

This clonotype showed up just a few times. The gene calls are TRBV6-2 or TRBV6-3 and TRBJ1-3; TRBD1 matches 8 bases. Germline loops: CDR1 MNHEY, CDR2 SVGEGT. The CDR3 length is 15 residues. V gave up 1 base and J gave up 3 bases; unmatched junction bases: 2. This CDR3 is CASSYFGQGGNTIYF. CDR3 sequence (DNA): TGTGCCAGCAGTTACTTCGGACAGGGTGGAAACACCATATATTTT.

This clonotype was counted at least ten times. The CDR3: CASSYPRVEAFF. DNA for the CDR3: TGTGCCAGCAGTTACCCCCGGGTAGAAGCTTTCTTT. The gene calls are TRBV6-6 and TRBJ1-1; D call uncertain. Deletions cut 2 bases from V and 8 bases from J, with 9 bases between. Per the germline V gene, CDR1 is MNHNY and CDR2 is SVGAGI (reference sequence). The CDR3 loop spans 12 amino acids.